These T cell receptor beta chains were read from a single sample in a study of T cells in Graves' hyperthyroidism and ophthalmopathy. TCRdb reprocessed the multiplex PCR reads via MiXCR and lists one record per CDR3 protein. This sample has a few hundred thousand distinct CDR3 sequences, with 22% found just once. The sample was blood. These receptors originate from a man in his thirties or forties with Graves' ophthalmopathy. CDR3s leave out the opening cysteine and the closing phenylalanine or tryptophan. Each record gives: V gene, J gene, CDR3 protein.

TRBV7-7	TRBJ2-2	ASSYQGSTGELF
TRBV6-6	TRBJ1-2	ASSYGSTYGYT
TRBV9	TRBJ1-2	ASSSSVVS
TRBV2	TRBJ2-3	ASTNQTHGLAGYFSTDTQY
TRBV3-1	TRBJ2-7	ASSRTGTSDEQY
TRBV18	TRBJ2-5	ASSPGQGWETQY
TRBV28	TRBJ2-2	ASSPPAGGPTGELF
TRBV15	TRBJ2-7	ATSRDKDGPRREQY
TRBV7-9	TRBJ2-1	ASSLAGQGPYNEQF
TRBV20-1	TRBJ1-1	SVVRGNTEAF
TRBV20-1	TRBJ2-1	SCRGPIYNEQF
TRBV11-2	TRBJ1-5	ASSLRRDQPQH
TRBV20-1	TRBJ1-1	SAGKGLNTEAF
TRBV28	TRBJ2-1	ASTRAGADEQF
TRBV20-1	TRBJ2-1	SASRQGKNEQF
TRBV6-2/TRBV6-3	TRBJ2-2	ASSYLDLTGSAGELF
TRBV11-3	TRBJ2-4	ASSSRQGVKNIQY
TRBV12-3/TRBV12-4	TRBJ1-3	ASSPFTRSGNTIY
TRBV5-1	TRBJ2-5	ASSSDRVLN
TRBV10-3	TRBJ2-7	AISEGGFSGSYEQY